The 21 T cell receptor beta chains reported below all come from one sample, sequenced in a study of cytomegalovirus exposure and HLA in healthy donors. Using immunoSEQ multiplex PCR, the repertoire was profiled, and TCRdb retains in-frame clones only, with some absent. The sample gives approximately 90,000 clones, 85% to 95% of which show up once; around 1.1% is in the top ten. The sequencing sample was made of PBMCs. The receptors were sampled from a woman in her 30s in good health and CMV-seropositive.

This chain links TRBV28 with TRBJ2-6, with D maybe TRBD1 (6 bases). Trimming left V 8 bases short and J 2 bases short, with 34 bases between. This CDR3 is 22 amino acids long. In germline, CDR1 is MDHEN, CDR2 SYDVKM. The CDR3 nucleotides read TGTGCCAGCCAACACAACACTCGTGTATGGGGGCCCCGGGAAACTGGGGCCAACGTCCTGACTTTC. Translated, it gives CASQHNTRVWGPRETGANVLTF.

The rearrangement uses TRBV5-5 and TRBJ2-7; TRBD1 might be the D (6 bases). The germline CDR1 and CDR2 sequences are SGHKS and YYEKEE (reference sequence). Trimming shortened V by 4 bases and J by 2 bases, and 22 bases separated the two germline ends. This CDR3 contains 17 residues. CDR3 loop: CASSGIHGQTTTYEQYF. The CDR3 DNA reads TGTGCCAGCAGCGGAATTCACGGACAGACCACAACCTACGAGCAGTACTTC.

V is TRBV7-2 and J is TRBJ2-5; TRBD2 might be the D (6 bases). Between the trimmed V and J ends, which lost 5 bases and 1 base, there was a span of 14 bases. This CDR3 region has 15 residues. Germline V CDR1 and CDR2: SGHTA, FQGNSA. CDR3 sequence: CASSLRGTSQETQYF. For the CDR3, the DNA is TGTGCCAGCAGCCTAAGAGGGACTTCCCAAGAGACCCAGTACTTC.

The CDR3 region is CASTTLWTGSNIQYF. The CDR3 DNA reads TGTGCCAGCACCACCCTCTGGACAGGGAGCAACATTCAGTACTTC. This chain connects TRBV28 to TRBJ2-4; 8 nucleotides agree with TRBD1. CDR3 length: 15 residues. CDR1 MDHEN and CDR2 SYDVKM come from the germline V gene. The ends lost 7 bases at V and 7 bases at J; junction bases unmatched: 12.

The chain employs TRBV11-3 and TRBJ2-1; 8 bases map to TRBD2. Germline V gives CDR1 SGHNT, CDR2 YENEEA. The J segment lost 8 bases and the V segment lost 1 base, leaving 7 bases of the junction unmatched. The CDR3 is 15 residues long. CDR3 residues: CASSLGGTSGYEQFF. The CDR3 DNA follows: TGTGCCAGCAGCTTAGGGGGGACTAGTGGGTATGAGCAGTTCTTC. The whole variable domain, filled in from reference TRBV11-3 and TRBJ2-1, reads EAGVVQSPRYKIIEKKQPVAFWCNPISGHNTLYWYLQNLGQGPELLIRYENEEAVDDSQLPKDRFSAERLKGVDSTLKIQPAELGDSAVYLCASSLGGTSGYEQFFGPGTRLTVL.

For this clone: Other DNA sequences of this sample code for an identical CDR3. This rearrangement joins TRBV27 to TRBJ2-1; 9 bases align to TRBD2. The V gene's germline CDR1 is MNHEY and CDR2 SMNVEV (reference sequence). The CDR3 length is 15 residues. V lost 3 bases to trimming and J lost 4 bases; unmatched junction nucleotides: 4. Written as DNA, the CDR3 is TGTGCCAGCAGTTTCGCGGGAGGGGGATACAATGAGCAGTTCTTC. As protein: CASSFAGGGYNEQFF.

The CDR3 spells CAWETGGPNTEAFF. Here the CDR3 DNA reads TGTGCCTGGGAAACAGGGGGCCCGAACACTGAAGCTTTCTTT. The V gene is TRBV30, the J gene TRBJ1-1, with 9 bases aligning to TRBD1. Germline V gene lookup returns CDR1 GTSNPN and CDR2 SVGIG (reference sequence). Trimming removed 5 bases from V and 1 base from J; junction bases left unmatched: 5. The CDR3 extends over 14 amino acids.

The CDR3 nucleotides are TGTGCCAGCAGTTTATTGCGATACGAGCAGTACTTC. Protein sequence: CASSLLRYEQYF. This chain connects TRBV28 to TRBJ2-7; D remains unclear. Trimming left V 1 base short and J 4 bases short, with 5 bases between. The CDR3 is made up of 12 amino acids. Germline assignment: CDR1 MDHEN and CDR2 SYDVKM.

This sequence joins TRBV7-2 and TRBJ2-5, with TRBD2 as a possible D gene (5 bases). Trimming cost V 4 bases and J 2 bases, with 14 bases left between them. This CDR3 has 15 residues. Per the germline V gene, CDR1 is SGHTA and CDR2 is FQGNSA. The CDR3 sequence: CASSSGASRQETQYF. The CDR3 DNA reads TGTGCCAGCAGCTCCGGAGCTAGCCGACAAGAGACCCAGTACTTC.

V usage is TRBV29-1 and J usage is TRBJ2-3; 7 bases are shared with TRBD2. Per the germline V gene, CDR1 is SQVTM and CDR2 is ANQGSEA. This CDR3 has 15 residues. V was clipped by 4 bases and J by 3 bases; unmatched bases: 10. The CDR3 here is CSVAWTRKDTDTQYF. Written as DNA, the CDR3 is TGCAGCGTTGCCTGGACTAGAAAGGATACAGATACGCAGTATTTT.

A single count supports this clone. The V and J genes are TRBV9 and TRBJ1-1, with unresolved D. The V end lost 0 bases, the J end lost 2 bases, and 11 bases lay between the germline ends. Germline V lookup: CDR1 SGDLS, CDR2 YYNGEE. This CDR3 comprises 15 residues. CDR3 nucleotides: TGTGCCAGCAGCGTAGAAGGCAGGCTCAACACTGAAGCTTTCTTT. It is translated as CASSVEGRLNTEAFF.

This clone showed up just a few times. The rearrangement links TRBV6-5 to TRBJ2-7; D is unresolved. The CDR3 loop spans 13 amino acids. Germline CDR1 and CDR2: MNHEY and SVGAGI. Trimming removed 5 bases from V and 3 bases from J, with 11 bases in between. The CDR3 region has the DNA TGTGCCAGCAGTCGAACAGACCACTACGAGCAGTACTTC. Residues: CASSRTDHYEQYF.

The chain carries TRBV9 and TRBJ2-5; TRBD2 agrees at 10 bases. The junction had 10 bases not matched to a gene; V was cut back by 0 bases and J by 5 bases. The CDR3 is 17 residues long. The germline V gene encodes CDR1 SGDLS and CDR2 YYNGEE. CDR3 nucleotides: TGTGCCAGCAGCGTAGGTGGGTCTAGCGGGAGTGGGGAGACCCAGTACTTC. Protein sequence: CASSVGGSSGSGETQYF.

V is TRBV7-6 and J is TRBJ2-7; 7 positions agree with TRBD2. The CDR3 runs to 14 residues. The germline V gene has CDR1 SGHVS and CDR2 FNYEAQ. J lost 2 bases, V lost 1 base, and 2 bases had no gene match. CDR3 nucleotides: TGTGCCAGCAGCTTAGGGACTAGTGCCTACGAGCAGTACTTC. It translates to CASSLGTSAYEQYF. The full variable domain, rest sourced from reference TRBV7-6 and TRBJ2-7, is GAGVSQSPRYKVTKRGQDVALRCDPISGHVSLYWYRQALGQGPEFLTYFNYEAQQDKSGLPNDRFSAERPEGSISTLTIQRTEQRDSAMYRCASSLGTSAYEQYFGPGTRLTVT.

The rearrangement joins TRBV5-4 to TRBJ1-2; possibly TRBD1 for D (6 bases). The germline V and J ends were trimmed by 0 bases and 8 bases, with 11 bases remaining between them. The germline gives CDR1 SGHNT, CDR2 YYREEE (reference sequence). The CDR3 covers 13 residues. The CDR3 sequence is CASSLDRAGGYTF. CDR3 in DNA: TGTGCCAGCAGCTTGGACAGGGCTGGAGGCTACACCTTC.

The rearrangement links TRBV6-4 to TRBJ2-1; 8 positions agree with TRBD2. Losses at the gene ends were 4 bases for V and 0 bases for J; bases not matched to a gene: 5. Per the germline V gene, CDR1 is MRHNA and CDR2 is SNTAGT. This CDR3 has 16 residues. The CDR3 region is CASSASSGNSYNEQFF. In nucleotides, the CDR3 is TGTGCCAGCAGTGCTAGTAGCGGGAACTCCTACAATGAGCAGTTCTTC.

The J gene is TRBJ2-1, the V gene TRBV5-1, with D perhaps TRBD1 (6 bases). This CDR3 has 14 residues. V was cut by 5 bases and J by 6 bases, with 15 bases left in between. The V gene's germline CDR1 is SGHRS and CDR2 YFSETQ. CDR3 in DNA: TGCGCCAGCAGTTGGAGACAGGATGGCAATGAGCAGTTCTTC. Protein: CASSWRQDGNEQFF. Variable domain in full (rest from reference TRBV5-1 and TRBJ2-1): KAGVTQTPRYLIKTRGQQVTLSCSPISGHRSVSWYQQTPGQGLQFLFEYFSETQRNKGNFPGRFSGRQFSNSRSEMNVSTLELGDSALYLCASSWRQDGNEQFFGPGTRLTVL.

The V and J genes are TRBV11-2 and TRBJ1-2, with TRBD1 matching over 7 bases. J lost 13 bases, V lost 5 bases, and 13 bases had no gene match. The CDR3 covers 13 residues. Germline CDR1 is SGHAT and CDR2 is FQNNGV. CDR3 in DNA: TGTGCCAGCAGCCTGGTACCCGGGACAGATCCCACCTTC. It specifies CASSLVPGTDPTF.

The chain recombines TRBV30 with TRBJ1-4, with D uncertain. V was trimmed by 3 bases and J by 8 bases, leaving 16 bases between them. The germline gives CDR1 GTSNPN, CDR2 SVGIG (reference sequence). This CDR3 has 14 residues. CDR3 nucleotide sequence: TGTGCCTGGAGCTACGGAGCGACCGGAGAAAAACTGTTTTTT. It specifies CAWSYGATGEKLFF.

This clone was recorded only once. The CDR3 sequence is CASSTPHSASPDTQYF. Here the CDR3 DNA reads TGTGCCAGCAGCACACCCCACAGTGCTAGCCCCGATACGCAGTATTTT. V and J are TRBV7-2 and TRBJ2-3; possible D gene TRBD2, 5 bases. Trimming removed 5 bases at V and 6 bases at J, with 21 bases between. Germline assignment: CDR1 SGHTA and CDR2 FQGNSA. The CDR3 spans 16 residues. Full variable domain (outside the CDR3, taken from reference TRBV7-2 and TRBJ2-3): GAGVSQSPSNKVTEKGKDVELRCDPISGHTALYWYRQSLGQGLEFLIYFQGNSAPDKSGLPSDRFSAERTGGSVSTLTIQRTQQEDSAVYLCASSTPHSASPDTQYFGPGTRLTVL.

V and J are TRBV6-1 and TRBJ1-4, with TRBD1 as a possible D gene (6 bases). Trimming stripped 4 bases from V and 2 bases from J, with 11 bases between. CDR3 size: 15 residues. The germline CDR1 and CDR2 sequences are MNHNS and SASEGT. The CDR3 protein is CASSAVGATNEKLFF. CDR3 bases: TGTGCCAGCAGTGCCGTGGGGGCGACTAATGAAAAACTGTTTTTT.